This T cell receptor beta chain is drawn from a study of blood T cell repertoires in COVID-19. Overall study context: Whether acute or convalescent, the COVID-19 samples came from the United States, Italy and Spain. In each case, the material was cDNA or gDNA derived from T cells, B-cell-depleted T cells, or PBMCs.

Libraries were prepared by immunoSEQ multiplex PCR; TCRdb keeps only in-frame clonotypes and omits some of them. The repertoire holds around 200,000 clones, with approximately 83% as singletons. Trimming cost V 3 bases and J 5 bases; bases outside gene matches: 5. The V gene's germline CDR1 is SGHRS and CDR2 YFSETQ. The CDR3 has 16 amino acids. The source of this sequence is a woman aged 35 to 49 with COVID-19, enrolled during active disease. Sequencing was done on a sample of peripheral blood. The chain has TRBV5-1 and TRBJ2-3, with 14 bases fitting TRBD2. In DNA form, the CDR3 reads TGCGCCAGCAGCTGGGGACTAGCGGGAGTTGAAGATACGCAGTATTTT. Encoded protein: CASSWGLAGVEDTQYF. Using reference TRBV5-1 and TRBJ2-3 for the parts outside the CDR3, the full variable domain is KAGVTQTPRYLIKTRGQQVTLSCSPISGHRSVSWYQQTPGQGLQFLFEYFSETQRNKGNFPGRFSGRQFSNSRSEMNVSTLELGDSALYLCASSWGLAGVEDTQYFGPGTRLTVL.